This T cell receptor (beta chain) was obtained from a study of blood T cell repertoires in COVID-19. Study in general: The analysed material was cDNA or gDNA that came from T cells, B-cell-depleted T cells, or PBMCs.

Trimming removed 5 bases from V and 11 bases from J, with 16 bases in between. The germline V gene has CDR1 SGHAT and CDR2 FQNNGV. This CDR3 region has 13 residues. Original analysis: By means of reference gene primer amplification, nucleated cell counts were estimated. Sequenced by immunoSEQ multiplex PCR; TCRdb stores in-frame clones only, minus some. That table furnishes V, J and clone size, whereas the DNA furnished D and trimming. The repertoire holds some 250,000 clones, with roughly 87% as singletons. The J gene is TRBJ2-1, the V gene TRBV11-2, with D possibly being TRBD2 (5 bases). This TCR was sampled from a man aged 60-69 years who had recovered from COVID-19. The sample consisted of peripheral blood. The CDR3 DNA reads TGTGCCAGCAGCCCGTGGACCGGGGAGAAGCAGTTCTTC. This codes for CASSPWTGEKQFF.